Included here is one TCR beta chain sequence, with context. The source of the sample is a study of control samples from healthy donors and cancer patients. The CDR3 length is 16 residues. Germline assignment: CDR1 WNHNN and CDR2 SYGVQD (reference sequence). The V and J ends lost 3 bases and 4 bases, in that order; junction bases with no gene match: 8. Clones were read by immunoSEQ multiplex PCR, and TCRdb kept only the in-frame ones, dropping some. Of 100,000 or so clones in the sample, just over 90% were seen once. Sequenced sample: blood. The V call is TRBV10-1, the J call TRBJ2-2; the match to TRBD1 covers 7 bases. The receptor's source is a young woman in good health. DNA of the CDR3: TGCGCCAGCAGTGATACCATTACAGGGGCCACCGGGGAGCTGTTTTTT. This translates into CASSDTITGATGELFF.